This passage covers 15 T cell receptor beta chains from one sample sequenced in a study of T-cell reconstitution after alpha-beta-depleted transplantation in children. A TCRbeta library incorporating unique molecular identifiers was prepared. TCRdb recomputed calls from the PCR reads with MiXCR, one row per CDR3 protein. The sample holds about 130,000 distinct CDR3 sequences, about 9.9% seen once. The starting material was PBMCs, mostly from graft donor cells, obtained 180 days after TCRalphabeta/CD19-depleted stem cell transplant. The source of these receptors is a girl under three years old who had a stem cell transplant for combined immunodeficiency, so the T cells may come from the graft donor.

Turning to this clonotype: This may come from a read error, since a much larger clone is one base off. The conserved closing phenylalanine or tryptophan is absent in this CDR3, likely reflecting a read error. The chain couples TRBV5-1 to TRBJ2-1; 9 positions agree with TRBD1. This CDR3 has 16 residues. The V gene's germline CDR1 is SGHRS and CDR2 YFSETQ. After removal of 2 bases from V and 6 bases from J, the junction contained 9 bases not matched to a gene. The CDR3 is CASSFIPGTGRNEQFS. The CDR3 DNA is TGCGCCAGCAGCTTCATCCCCGGGACAGGGCGCAATGAGCAGTTCTCC.

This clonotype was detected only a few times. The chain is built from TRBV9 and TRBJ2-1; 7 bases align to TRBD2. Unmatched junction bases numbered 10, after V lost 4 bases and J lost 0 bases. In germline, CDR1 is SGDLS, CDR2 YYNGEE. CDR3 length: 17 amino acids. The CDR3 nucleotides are TGTGCCAGCAGCCCGGGGGGTGGGAGTATCTCCTACAATGAGCAGTTCTTC. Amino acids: CASSPGGGSISYNEQFF.

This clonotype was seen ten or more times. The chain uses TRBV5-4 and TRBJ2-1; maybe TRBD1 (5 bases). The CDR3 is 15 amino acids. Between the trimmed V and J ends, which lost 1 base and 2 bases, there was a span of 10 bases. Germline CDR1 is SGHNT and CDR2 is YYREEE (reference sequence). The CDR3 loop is CASSLPRGAYNEQFF. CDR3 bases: TGTGCCAGCAGCTTGCCTAGGGGCGCCTACAATGAGCAGTTCTTC. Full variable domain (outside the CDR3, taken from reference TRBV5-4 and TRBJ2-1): ETGVTQSPTHLIKTRGQQVTLRCSSQSGHNTVSWYQQALGQGPQFIFQYYREEENGRGNFPPRFSGLQFPNYSSELNVNALELDDSALYLCASSLPRGAYNEQFFGPGTRLTVL.

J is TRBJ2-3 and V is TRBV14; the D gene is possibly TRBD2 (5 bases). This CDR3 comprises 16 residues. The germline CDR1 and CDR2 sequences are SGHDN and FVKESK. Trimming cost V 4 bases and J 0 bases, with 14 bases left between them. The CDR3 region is CASSPMRAVSTDTQYF. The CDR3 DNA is TGTGCCAGCAGCCCCATGAGGGCGGTGAGCACAGATACGCAGTATTTT.

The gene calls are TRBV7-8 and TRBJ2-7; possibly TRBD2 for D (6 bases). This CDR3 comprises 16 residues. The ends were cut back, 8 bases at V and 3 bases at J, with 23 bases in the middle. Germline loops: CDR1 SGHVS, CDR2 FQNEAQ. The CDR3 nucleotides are TGTGCCAGCGCTAGGGCTGCTGGAGGGAACCACTACGAGCAGTACTTC. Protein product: CASARAAGGNHYEQYF.

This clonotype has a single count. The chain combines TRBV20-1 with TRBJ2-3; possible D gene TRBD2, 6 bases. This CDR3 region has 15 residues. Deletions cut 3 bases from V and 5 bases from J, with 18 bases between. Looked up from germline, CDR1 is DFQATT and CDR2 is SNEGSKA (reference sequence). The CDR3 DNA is TGCAGTGCTAGTGGGACTGGCGGGTATGGAGATACGCAGTATTTT. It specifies CSASGTGGYGDTQYF.

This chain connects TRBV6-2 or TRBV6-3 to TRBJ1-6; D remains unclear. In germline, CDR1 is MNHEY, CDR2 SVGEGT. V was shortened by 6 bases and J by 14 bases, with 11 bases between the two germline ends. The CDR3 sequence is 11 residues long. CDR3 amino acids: CASSLTEALHF. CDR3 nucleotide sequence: TGTGCCAGCAGCCTGACCGAGGCCCTCCACTTT.

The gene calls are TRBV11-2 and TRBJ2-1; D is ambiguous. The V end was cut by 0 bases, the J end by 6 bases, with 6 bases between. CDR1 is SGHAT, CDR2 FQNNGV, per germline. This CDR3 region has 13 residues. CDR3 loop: CASSLDHLNEQFF. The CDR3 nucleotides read TGTGCCAGCAGCTTAGATCACCTCAATGAGCAGTTCTTC.

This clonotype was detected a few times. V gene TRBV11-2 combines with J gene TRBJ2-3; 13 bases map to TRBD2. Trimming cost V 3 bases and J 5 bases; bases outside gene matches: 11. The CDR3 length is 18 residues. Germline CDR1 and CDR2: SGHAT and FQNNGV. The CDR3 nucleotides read TGTGCCAGCAGCTTCGAGCCCCGACTAGCGGGGGGTAAAGATACGCAGTATTTT. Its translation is CASSFEPRLAGGKDTQYF.

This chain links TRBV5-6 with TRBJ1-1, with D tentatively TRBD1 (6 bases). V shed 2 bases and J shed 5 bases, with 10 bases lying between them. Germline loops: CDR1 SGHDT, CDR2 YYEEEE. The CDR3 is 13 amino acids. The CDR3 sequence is CASSLGQKTEAFF. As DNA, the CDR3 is TGTGCCAGCAGCTTAGGACAGAAGACTGAAGCTTTCTTT.

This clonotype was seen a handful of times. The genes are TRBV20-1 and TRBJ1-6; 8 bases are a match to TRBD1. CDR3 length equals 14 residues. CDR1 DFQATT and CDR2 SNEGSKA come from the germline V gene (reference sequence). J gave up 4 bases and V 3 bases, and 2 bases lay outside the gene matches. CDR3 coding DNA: TGCAGTGCTAGGAACAGGGGGTATAATTCACCCCTCCACTTT. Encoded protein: CSARNRGYNSPLHF.

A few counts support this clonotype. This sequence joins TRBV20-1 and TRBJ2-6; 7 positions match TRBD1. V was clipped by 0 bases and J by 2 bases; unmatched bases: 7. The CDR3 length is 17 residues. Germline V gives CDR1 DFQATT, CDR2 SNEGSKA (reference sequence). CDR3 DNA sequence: TGCAGTGCTAGAGAGGGGACAGTCTTTACTGGGGCCAACGTCCTGACTTTC. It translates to CSAREGTVFTGANVLTF.

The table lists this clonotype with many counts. The CDR3, as DNA: TGTGCCAGCAGCCTAGGGGATATGCCCCGAGAGACCCAGTACTTC. It yields the protein CASSLGDMPRETQYF. V usage is TRBV5-5 and J usage is TRBJ2-5, with a possible D match to TRBD1 (5 bases). The CDR3 runs to 15 residues. CDR1 and CDR2 from the germline V gene are SGHKS and YYEKEE (reference sequence). V shed 4 bases and J shed 4 bases, with 17 bases lying between them. The full variable domain, in which reference TRBV5-5 and TRBJ2-5 provide the parts outside the CDR3, is DAGVTQSPTHLIKTRGQQVTLRCSPISGHKSVSWYQQVLGQGPQFIFQYYEKEERGRGNFPDRFSARQFPNYSSELNVNALLLGDSALYLCASSLGDMPRETQYFGPGTRLLVL.

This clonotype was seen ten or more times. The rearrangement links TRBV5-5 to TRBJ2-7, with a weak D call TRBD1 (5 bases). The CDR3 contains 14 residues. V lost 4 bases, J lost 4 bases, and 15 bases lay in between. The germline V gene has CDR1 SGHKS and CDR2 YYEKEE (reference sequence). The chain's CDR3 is CASSLTGRAYEQYF. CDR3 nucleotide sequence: TGTGCCAGCAGCCTGACGGGCAGGGCATACGAGCAGTACTTC.

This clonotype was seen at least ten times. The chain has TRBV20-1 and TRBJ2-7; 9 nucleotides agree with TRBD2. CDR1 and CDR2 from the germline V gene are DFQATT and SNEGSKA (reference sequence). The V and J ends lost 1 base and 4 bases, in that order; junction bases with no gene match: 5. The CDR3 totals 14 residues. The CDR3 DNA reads TGCAGTGCTAGAGTGGCGGGAGGGCAGTACGAGCAGTACTTC. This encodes CSARVAGGQYEQYF.